Sequencing of this T cell receptor (beta chain) was carried out in a study of blood T cell repertoires in COVID-19. In the study overall: Sources were T cells, B-cell-depleted T cells, or PBMCs; the material itself was cDNA or gDNA.

In assigning cohorts, the study relied on participant-reported clinical history. Among Cohort 3 donors, those recovered had two negative PCRs, clearance, or symptom resolution. Authors' methods: Nucleated cell counts were estimated from reference gene primer amplification. Some clones are missing from TCRdb's copy, which holds only in-frame ones; the method was immunoSEQ multiplex PCR. The V and J calls and clone size come from that table; D and trimming were worked out from the DNA. Among fewer than 350,000 clones listed, 89% were seen once. The germline V and J ends were trimmed by 6 bases and 4 bases, with 19 bases remaining between them. The CDR3 has 15 amino acids. Per the germline V gene, CDR1 is SGHRS and CDR2 is YFSETQ.

This TCR was sampled from a woman in her 40s who had recovered from COVID-19. This chain uses TRBV5-1 with TRBJ1-1; perhaps TRBD1 as D (6 bases). The sequenced material came from PBMCs or T cells enriched from blood (not recorded which). CDR3 nucleotides: TGCGCCAGCAAACAGGGCGGAGAGGGTGCCACTGAAGCTTTCTTT. It is translated as CASKQGGEGATEAFF. Looking up the rest from reference TRBV5-1 and TRBJ1-1 gives the full variable domain: KAGVTQTPRYLIKTRGQQVTLSCSPISGHRSVSWYQQTPGQGLQFLFEYFSETQRNKGNFPGRFSGRQFSNSRSEMNVSTLELGDSALYLCASKQGGEGATEAFFGQGTRLTVV.